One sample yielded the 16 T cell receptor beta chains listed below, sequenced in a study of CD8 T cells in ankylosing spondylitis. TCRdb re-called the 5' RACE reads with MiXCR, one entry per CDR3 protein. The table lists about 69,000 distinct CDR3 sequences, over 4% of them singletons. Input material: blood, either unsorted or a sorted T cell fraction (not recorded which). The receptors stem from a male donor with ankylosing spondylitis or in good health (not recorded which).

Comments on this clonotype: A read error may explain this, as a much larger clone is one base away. The CDR3 reads CTSSRDRDNEQFF. The CDR3 DNA is TGTACCAGCTCACGGGACAGGGACAATGAGCAGTTCTTC. The V and J genes are TRBV18 and TRBJ2-1; TRBD1 agrees at 9 bases. CDR1 and CDR2 from the germline V gene are KGHSH and LQKENI. CDR3 length: 13 amino acids.

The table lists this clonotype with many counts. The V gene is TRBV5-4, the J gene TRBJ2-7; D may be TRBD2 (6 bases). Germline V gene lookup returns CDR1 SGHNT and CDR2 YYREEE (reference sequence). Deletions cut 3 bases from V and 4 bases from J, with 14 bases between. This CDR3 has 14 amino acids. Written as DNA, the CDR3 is TGTGCCAGCAGCTCTGGGGGGATACTTTACGAGCAGTACTTC. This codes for CASSSGGILYEQYF.

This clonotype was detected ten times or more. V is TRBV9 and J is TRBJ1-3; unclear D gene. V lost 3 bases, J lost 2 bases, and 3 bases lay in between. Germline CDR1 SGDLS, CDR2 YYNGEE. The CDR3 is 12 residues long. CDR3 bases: TGTGCCAGCAGCGGACCTGGAAACACCATATATTTT. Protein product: CASSGPGNTIYF.

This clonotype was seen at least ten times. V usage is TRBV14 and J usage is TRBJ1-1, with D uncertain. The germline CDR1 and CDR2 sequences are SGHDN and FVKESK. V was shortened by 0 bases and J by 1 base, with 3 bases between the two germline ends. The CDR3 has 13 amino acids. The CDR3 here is CASSQDRNTEAFF. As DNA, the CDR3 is TGTGCCAGCAGCCAAGATCGGAACACTGAAGCTTTCTTT.

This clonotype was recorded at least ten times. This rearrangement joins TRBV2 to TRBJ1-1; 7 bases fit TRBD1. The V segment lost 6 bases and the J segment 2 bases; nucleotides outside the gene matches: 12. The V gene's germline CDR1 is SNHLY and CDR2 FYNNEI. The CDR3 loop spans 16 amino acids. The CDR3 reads CASSNLGQESNTEAFF. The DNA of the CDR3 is TGTGCCAGCAGCAACCTTGGACAGGAGAGTAACACTGAAGCTTTCTTT.

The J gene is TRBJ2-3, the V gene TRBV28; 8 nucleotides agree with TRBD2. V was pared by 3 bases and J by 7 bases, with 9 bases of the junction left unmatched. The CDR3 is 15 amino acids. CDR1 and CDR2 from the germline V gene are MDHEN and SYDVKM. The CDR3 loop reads CASSFTGGAVNTQYF. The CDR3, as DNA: TGTGCCAGCAGTTTCACGGGGGGGGCCGTAAATACGCAGTATTTT.

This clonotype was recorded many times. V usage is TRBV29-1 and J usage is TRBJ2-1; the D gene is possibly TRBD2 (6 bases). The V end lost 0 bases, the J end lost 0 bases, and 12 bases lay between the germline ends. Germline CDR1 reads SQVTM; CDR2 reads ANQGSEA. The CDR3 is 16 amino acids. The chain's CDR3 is CSVEEGTGDSYNEQFF. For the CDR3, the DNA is TGCAGCGTTGAAGAGGGAACGGGGGACTCCTACAATGAGCAGTTCTTC.

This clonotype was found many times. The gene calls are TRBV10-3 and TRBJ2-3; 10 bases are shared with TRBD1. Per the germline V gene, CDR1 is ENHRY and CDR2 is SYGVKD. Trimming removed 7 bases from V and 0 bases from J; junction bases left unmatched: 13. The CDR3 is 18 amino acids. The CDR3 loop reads CAITSGQGKQSSTDTQYF. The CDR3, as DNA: TGTGCCATCACCTCGGGACAGGGGAAACAATCTAGCACAGATACGCAGTATTTT.

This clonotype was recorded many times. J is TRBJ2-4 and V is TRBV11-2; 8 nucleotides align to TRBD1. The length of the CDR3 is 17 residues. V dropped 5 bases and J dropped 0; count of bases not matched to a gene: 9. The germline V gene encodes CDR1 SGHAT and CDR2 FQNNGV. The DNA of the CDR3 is TGTGCCAGCAGCCAAATTGACAGGGGACTAGCCAAAAACATTCAGTACTTC. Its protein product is CASSQIDRGLAKNIQYF.

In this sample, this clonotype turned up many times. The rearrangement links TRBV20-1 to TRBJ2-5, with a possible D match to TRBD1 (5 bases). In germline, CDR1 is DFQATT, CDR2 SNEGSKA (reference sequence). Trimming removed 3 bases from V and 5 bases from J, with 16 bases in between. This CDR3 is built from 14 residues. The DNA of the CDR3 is TGCAGTGCTAGCTCCCAGGGTTGGGTGGAGACCCAGTACTTC. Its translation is CSASSQGWVETQYF.

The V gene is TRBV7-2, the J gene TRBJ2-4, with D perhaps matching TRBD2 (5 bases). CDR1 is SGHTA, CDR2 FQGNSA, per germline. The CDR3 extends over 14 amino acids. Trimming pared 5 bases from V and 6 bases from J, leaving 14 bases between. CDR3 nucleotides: TGTGCCAGCAGCCCTCCGGACGGGGTAAACATTCAGTACTTC. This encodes CASSPPDGVNIQYF.

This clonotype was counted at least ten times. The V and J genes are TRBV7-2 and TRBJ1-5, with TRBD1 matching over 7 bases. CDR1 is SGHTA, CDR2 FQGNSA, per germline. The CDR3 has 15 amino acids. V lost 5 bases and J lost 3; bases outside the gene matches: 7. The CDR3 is CASSPTGTDNQPQHF. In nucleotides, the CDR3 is TGTGCCAGCAGCCCGACAGGGACAGACAATCAGCCCCAGCATTTT.

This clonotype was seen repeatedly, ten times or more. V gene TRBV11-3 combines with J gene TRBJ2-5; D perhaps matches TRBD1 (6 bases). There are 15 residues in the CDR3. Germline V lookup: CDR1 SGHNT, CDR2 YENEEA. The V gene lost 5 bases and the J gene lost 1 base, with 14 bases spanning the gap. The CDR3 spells CASSPSTGSQETQYF. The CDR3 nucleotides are TGTGCCAGCAGCCCATCGACAGGTTCCCAAGAGACCCAGTACTTC.

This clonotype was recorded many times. CDR3 sequence (DNA): TGTGCCAGCTCACAGAGGGGGCGCGGAGAGACCCAGTACTTC. Its protein is CASSQRGRGETQYF. The rearrangement uses TRBV18 and TRBJ2-5, with 7 bases lining up with TRBD1. The J segment lost 4 bases and the V segment lost 4 bases, leaving 6 bases of the junction unmatched. The CDR3 spans 14 residues. Per the germline V gene, CDR1 is KGHSH and CDR2 is LQKENI.

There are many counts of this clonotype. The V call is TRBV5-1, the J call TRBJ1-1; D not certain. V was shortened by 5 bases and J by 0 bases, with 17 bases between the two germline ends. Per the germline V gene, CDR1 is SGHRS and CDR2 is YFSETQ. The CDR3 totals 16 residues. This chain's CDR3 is CASRKSTPEMNTEAFF. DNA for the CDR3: TGCGCCAGCAGAAAGAGCACCCCCGAGATGAACACTGAAGCTTTCTTT.

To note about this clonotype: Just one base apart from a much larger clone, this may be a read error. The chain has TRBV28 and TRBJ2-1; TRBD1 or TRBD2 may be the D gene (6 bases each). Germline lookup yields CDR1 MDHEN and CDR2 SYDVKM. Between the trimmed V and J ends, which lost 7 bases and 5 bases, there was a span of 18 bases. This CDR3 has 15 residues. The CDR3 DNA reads TGTGCCAGCAAACGTTTAGCGAGGGGGGACAATGAGCAGTTCTTC. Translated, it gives CASKRLARGDNEQFF.